This T cell receptor beta chain was obtained from a study of PD-L1 blockade in urothelial cancer. Study background: In 2014 therapy began: atezolizumab 1,200 mg intravenously every 3 weeks. Analysis of blood occurred 3 weeks (second dose) and 6 weeks after treatment start. Study-wide findings and caveats: Improved survival was predicted by pretreatment blood TCR clonality below the median.

Assay: immunoSEQ multiplex PCR; the TCRdb copy retains only in-frame clones and omits some. The sample carries 60,000 to 65,000 clones, 80% to 85% recorded once. Points on this clone: The antigen is unknown.

Time point given: pretreatment peripheral blood. Metastatic or locally advanced urothelial carcinoma was present in the patients. Trimming pared 1 base from V and 3 bases from J, leaving 16 bases between. Germline lookup yields CDR1 SGHRS and CDR2 YFSETQ. This CDR3 is built from 16 residues. Here the sequenced sample was PBMCs, taken around atezolizumab (anti-PD-L1) treatment. The chain uses TRBV5-1 and TRBJ1-1, with D perhaps matching TRBD1 (5 bases). The clonotype was recovered from a man between 65 and 85 years old with urothelial cancer. CDR3 in amino acids: CASSLMGEVLDTEAFF. The CDR3 nucleotides are TGCGCCAGCAGCTTGATGGGGGAGGTGCTGGACACTGAAGCTTTCTTT.